This is a list of T cell receptor beta chains from one sample in a study of shared clonotypes between healthy human individuals. Assay: immunoSEQ multiplex PCR; the TCRdb copy retains only in-frame clones and omits some. The sample lists 300,000 to 400,000 clones; around 74% were seen once. Sequenced: memory CD4+ T cells sorted from blood. The source of these receptors is a man aged 25 to 45 in good health. Each CDR3 is given with its conserved first and last residue. The D gene is left open where the match is weak. Size tells how often a clone was seen (once, few, many) or the class of an expanded clone, and some rows leave it out.

j_call,v_call,d_call,clone_size,cdr3_aa,cdr3_nt
TRBJ2-3,TRBV5-5,.,.,CASSSTLARGTDTQYF,TGTGCCAGCAGCTCCACTCTAGCAAGGGGGACAGATACGCAGTATTTT
TRBJ1-2,TRBV7-9,TRBD1,.,CASSLGQGYGYTF,TGTGCCAGCAGCCTCGGACAGGGGTATGGCTACACCTTC
TRBJ2-3,TRBV5-1,.,many,CASSPAVSGTDTQYF,TGCGCCAGCAGCCCGGCGGTGTCAGGCACAGATACGCAGTATTTT
TRBJ2-2,TRBV10-3,TRBD2,.,CAIASGGLAGQNTGELFF,TGTGCCATCGCTTCGGGGGGACTAGCGGGACAGAACACCGGGGAGCTGTTTTTT
TRBJ1-2,TRBV5-6,TRBD1,.,CASSLWDRAGYTF,TGTGCCAGCAGCTTGTGGGACAGGGCTGGCTACACCTTC
TRBJ1-2,TRBV6-4,TRBD1,once,CASSEGTETNYGYTF,TGTGCCAGCAGTGAAGGGACAGAGACAAACTATGGCTACACCTTC
TRBJ2-5,TRBV7-3,.,.,CASSLTDSLAQYF,TGTGCCAGCAGCTTGACGGACTCCCTCGCCCAGTACTTC
TRBJ2-5,TRBV7-2,TRBD1,.,CASNIGGGTGETQYF,TGTGCCAGCAATATAGGGGGCGGGACAGGGGAGACCCAGTACTTC
TRBJ2-5,TRBV4-3,.,.,CASSATGKETQYF,TGCGCCAGCAGCGCTACAGGGAAAGAGACCCAGTACTTC
TRBJ1-5,TRBV10-3,.,.,CAISEVAGALGGPQHF,TGTGCCATCAGTGAGGTGGCAGGGGCTCTCGGGGGGCCCCAGCATTTT
TRBJ2-3,TRBV30,TRBD1,.,CAWSATTGATDTQYF,TGTGCCTGGAGCGCCACGACAGGGGCCACAGATACGCAGTATTTT
TRBJ1-2,TRBV6-5,.,.,CASSHQANYGYTF,TGTGCCAGCAGCCATCAGGCCAACTATGGCTACACCTTC
TRBJ2-1,TRBV4-1,TRBD2,.,CASSRREGGPNEQFF,TGCGCCAGCAGCCGGAGGGAGGGCGGACCCAATGAGCAGTTCTTC
TRBJ2-5,TRBV19,TRBD1,few,CASSPRDSQETQYF,TGTGCCAGCTCCCCAAGGGACAGTCAAGAGACCCAGTACTTC
TRBJ1-4,TRBV10-3,.,.,CAITRATNEKLFF,TGTGCCATCACAAGGGCTACCAATGAAAAACTGTTTTTT
TRBJ1-2,TRBV29-1,.,.,CSVEDRRRRGGDYGYTF,TGCAGCGTTGAAGATCGTCGGAGGAGAGGGGGGGACTATGGCTACACCTTC
TRBJ2-7,TRBV19,TRBD1,.,CASSIGDSSSYEQYF,TGTGCCAGTAGTATCGGGGACAGCAGCTCCTACGAGCAGTACTTC
TRBJ2-3,TRBV2,.,.,CASSYITDTQYF,TGTGCCAGCAGCTATATAACAGATACGCAGTATTTT
TRBJ1-5,TRBV6-6,.,.,CASSSEGGQPQHF,TGTGCCAGCAGTTCCGAGGGAGGTCAGCCCCAGCATTTT
TRBJ2-3,TRBV4-1,.,.,CASSQDQGLGRTDTQYF,TGCGCCAGCAGCCAAGATCAGGGACTGGGAAGAACAGATACGCAGTATTTT
TRBJ2-1,TRBV15,.,.,CATSARAGASEQFF,TGTGCCACCAGCGCCCGGGCAGGGGCGAGTGAGCAGTTCTTC
TRBJ2-1,TRBV6-1,TRBD1,.,CASRGTGANEQFF,TGTGCCAGCAGGGGGACAGGGGCGAATGAGCAGTTCTTC
TRBJ2-7,TRBV18,.,.,CASSPAGGNQGEQYF,TGTGCCAGCTCACCAGCTGGGGGGAATCAGGGCGAGCAGTACTTC
TRBJ2-3,TRBV7-9,.,.,CASSSRGGSELTDTQYF,TGTGCCAGCAGCTCACGGGGCGGCTCCGAGCTCACAGATACGCAGTATTTT
TRBJ1-4,TRBV6-5,.,.,CASSLSATNEKLFF,TGTGCCAGCAGTTTGTCCGCAACTAATGAAAAACTGTTTTTT
TRBJ2-3,TRBV5-1,TRBD1,.,CASSLGTGGTDTQYF,TGCGCCAGCAGCTTGGGGACAGGGGGCACAGATACGCAGTATTTT
TRBJ1-1,TRBV2,.,.,CASSQDMNTEAFF,TGTGCCAGCAGTCAGGATATGAACACTGAAGCTTTCTTT
TRBJ2-7,TRBV11-2,.,.,CASSLVSGGYYEQYF,TGTGCCAGCAGCTTAGTGAGCGGAGGCTACTACGAGCAGTACTTC
TRBJ2-3,TRBV7-3,TRBD2,.,CASSRTSAPTDTQYF,TGTGCCAGCAGCCGGACTAGCGCACCCACAGATACGCAGTATTTT
TRBJ1-5,TRBV10-3,TRBD1,.,CAISPDRVGGNQPQHF,TGTGCCATCAGTCCCGACAGGGTAGGCGGCAATCAGCCCCAGCATTTT
TRBJ1-5,TRBV6-1,.,.,CATGVGGGNQPQHF,TGTGCCACAGGGGTGGGTGGGGGCAATCAGCCCCAGCATTTT
TRBJ2-5,TRBV5-4,.,.,CASSWGSSGQETQYF,TGTGCCAGCAGCTGGGGATCGAGCGGCCAAGAGACCCAGTACTTC